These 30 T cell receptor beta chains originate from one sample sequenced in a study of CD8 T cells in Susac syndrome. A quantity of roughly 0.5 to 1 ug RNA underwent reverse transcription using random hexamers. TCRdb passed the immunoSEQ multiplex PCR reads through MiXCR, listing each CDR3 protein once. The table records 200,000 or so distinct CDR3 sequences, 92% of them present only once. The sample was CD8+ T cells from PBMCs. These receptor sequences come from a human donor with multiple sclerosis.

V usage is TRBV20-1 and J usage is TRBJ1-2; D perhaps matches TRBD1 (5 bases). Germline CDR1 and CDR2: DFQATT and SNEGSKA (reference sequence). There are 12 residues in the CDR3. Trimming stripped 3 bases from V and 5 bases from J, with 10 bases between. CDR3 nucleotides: TGCAGTGCTAGGGGCAGGGAATATGGCTACACCTTC. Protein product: CSARGREYGYTF.

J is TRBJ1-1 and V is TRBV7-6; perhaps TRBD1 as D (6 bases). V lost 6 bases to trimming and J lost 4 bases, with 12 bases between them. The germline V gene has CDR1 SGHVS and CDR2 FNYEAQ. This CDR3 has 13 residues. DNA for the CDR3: TGTGCCAGCAGTTTTACAGGGACCACTGAAGCTTTCTTT. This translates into CASSFTGTTEAFF. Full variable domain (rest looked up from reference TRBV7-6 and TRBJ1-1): GAGVSQSPRYKVTKRGQDVALRCDPISGHVSLYWYRQALGQGPEFLTYFNYEAQQDKSGLPNDRFSAERPEGSISTLTIQRTEQRDSAMYRCASSFTGTTEAFFGQGTRLTVV.

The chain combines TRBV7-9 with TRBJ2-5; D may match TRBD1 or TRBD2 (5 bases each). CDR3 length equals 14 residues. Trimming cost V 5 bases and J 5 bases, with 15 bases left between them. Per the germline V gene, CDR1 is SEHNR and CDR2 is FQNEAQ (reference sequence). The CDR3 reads CASSHLGVEETQYF. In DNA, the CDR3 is TGTGCCAGCAGCCATCTGGGGGTGGAGGAGACCCAGTACTTC.

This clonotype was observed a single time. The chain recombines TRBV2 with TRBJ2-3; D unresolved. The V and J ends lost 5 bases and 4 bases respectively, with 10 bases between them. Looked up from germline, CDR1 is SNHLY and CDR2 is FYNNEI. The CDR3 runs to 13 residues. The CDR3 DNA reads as TGTGCCAGCAGTCAAGGGATCGCAGATACGCAGTATTTT. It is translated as CASSQGIADTQYF.

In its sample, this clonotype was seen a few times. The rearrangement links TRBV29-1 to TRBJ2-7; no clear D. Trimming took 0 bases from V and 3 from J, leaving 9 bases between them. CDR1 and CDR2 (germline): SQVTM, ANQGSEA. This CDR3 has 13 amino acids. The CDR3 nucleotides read TGCAGCGTTGAAGAGGGCGGCGTCTACGAGCAGTACTTC. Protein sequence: CSVEEGGVYEQYF.

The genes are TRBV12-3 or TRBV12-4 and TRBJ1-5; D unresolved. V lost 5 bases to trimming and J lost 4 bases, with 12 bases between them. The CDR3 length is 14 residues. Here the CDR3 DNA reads TGTGCCAGCAGTCCCGTTCGTGGGAATCAGCCCCAGCATTTT. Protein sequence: CASSPVRGNQPQHF.

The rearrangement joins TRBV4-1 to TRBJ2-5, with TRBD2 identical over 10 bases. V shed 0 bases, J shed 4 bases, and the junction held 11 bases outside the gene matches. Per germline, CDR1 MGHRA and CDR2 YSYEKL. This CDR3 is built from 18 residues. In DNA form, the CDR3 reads TGCGCCAGCAGCCAAGATCCCAGCGGGGGGGCCGCCGGAGAGACCCAGTACTTC. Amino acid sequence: CASSQDPSGGAAGETQYF.

The CDR3 DNA reads TGTGCCAGCAGCCTACGATACCGGGTGGAAGATGAGCAGTTCTTC. It yields the protein CASSLRYRVEDEQFF. This chain uses TRBV13 with TRBJ2-1; no firm D call. CDR3 length equals 15 residues. V was cut by 5 bases and J by 8 bases, with 19 bases left in between. The germline CDR1 and CDR2 sequences are PRHDT and FYEKMQ (reference sequence).

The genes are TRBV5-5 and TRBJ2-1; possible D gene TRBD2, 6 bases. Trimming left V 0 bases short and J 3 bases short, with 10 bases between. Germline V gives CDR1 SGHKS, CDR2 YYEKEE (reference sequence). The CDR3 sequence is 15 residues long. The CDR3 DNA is TGTGCCAGCAGCTTGGGCGGGACCCTCTACAATGAGCAGTTCTTC. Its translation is CASSLGGTLYNEQFF.

CDR3 DNA sequence: TGTGCCAGCAGCCATCGGACTAGCGGGGGCAATCCCTACGAGCAGTACTTC. Translated, it gives CASSHRTSGGNPYEQYF. This chain joins TRBV3-1 and TRBJ2-7, with TRBD2 matching 13 bases. Germline-derived CDR1 and CDR2 are LGHDT and YNNKEL (reference sequence). The CDR3 is 17 residues long. Losses at the gene ends were 3 bases for V and 2 bases for J; bases not matched to a gene: 7.

The CDR3 bases are TGTGCCAGCAGCTCCGGGCAGTACACCGGGGAGCTGTTTTTT. Protein: CASSSGQYTGELFF. The V call is TRBV7-3, the J call TRBJ2-2; D is unresolved. CDR1 is SGHTA, CDR2 FQGTGA, per germline. The CDR3 has 14 amino acids. The V end lost 4 bases, the J end lost 3 bases, and 9 bases lay between the germline ends.

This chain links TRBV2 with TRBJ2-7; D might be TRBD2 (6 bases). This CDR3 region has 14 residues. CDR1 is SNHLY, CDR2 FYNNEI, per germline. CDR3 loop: CAEGGSRPPYEQYF. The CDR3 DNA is TGTGCGGAGGGAGGTTCCCGACCCCCTTACGAGCAGTACTTC.

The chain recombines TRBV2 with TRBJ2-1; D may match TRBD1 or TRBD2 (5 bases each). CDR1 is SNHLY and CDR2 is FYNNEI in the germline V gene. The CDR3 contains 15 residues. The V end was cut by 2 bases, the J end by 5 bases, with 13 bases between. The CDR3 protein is CASSELSGRHNEQFF. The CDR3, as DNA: TGTGCCAGCAGTGAACTTTCAGGGAGACACAATGAGCAGTTCTTC.

CDR3 residues: CASSEAEEGRLKTQYF. In DNA, the CDR3 is TGTGCCAGCAGTGAAGCGGAGGAGGGCCGGCTGAAGACCCAGTACTTC. The chain employs TRBV2 and TRBJ2-5, with D possibly TRBD2 on 6 matching bases. V gave up 0 bases and J gave up 6 bases, with 17 bases separating them. The germline CDR1 and CDR2 sequences are SNHLY and FYNNEI. The CDR3 has 16 amino acids.

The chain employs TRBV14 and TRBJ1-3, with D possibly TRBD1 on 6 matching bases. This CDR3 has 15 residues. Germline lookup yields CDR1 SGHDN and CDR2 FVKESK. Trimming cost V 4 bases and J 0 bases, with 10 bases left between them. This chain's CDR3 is CASSRGQTSGNTIYF. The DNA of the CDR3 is TGTGCCAGCAGCCGAGGACAGACCTCTGGAAACACCATATATTTT.

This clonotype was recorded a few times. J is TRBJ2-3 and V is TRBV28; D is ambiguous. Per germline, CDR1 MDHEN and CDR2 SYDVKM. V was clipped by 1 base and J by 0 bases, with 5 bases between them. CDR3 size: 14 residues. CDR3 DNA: TGTGCCAGCAGTTTATTGCAGAGCACAGATACGCAGTATTTT. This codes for CASSLLQSTDTQYF.

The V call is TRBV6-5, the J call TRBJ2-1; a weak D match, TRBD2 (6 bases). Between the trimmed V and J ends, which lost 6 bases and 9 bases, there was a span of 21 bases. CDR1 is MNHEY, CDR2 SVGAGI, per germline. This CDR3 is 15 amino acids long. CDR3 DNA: TGTGCCAGCAGAACTTCGGAGGGGCTCTTCGGTGAGCAGTTCTTC. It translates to CASRTSEGLFGEQFF.

The CDR3, as DNA: TGTGCCAGCACCGCCGGCTGGGGGAACACCGGGGAGCTGTTTTTT. It translates to CASTAGWGNTGELFF. The chain employs TRBV7-6 and TRBJ2-2; D call uncertain. CDR1 is SGHVS, CDR2 FNYEAQ, per germline. The CDR3 totals 15 residues. With 7 bases removed from V and 1 base from J, the gap between germline ends came to 13 bases.

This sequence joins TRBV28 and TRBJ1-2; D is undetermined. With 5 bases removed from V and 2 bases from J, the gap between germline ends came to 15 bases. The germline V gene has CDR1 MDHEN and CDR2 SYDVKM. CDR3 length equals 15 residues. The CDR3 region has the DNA TGTGCCAGCAGTACCTTCGTAAGGGTGAACTATGGCTACACCTTC. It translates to CASSTFVRVNYGYTF.

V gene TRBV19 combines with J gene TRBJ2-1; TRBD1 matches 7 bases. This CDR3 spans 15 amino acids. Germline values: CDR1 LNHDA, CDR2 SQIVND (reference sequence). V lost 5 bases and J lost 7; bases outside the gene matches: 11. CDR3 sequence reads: CASSLPRTGGNEQFF. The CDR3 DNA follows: TGTGCCAGTAGTTTGCCTCGGACAGGTGGGAATGAGCAGTTCTTC.

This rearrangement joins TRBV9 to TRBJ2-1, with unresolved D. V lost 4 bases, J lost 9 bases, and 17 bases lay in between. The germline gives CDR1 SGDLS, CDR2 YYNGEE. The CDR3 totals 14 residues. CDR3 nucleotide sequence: TGTGCCAGCAGCCCCCGCGACTCCGCTGCTGAGCAGTTCTTC. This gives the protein CASSPRDSAAEQFF. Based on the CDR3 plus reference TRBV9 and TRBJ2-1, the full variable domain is DSGVTQTPKHLITATGQRVTLRCSPRSGDLSVYWYQQSLDQGLQFLIQYYNGEERAKGNILERFSAQQFPDLHSELNLSSLELGDSALYFCASSPRDSAAEQFFGPGTRLTVL.

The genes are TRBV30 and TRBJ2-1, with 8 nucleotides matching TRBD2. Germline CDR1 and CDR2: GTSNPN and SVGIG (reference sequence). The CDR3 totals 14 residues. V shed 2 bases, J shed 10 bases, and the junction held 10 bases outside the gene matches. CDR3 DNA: TGTGCCTGGAGTCCCTTAGCGGGGTTGGGCGAGCAGTTCTTC. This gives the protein CAWSPLAGLGEQFF.

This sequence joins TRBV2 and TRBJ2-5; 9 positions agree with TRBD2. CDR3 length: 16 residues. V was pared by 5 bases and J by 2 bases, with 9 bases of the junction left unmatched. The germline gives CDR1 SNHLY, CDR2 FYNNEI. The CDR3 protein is CASSRLAEYLQETQYF. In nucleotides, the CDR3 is TGTGCCAGCAGTCGACTAGCGGAGTACCTTCAAGAGACCCAGTACTTC.

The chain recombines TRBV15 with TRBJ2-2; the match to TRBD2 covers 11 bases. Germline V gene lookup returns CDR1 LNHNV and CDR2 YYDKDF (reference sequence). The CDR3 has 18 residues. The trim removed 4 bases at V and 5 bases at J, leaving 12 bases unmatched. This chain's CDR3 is CATSTISGRAQGTGELFF. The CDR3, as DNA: TGTGCCACCAGCACCATTAGCGGGAGGGCCCAGGGGACCGGGGAGCTGTTTTTT.

For the CDR3, the DNA is TGTGCCAGCAGTGCTGCCATAGGAGGGGGGGGCCCCAACGAGCAGTACTTC. Its translation: CASSAAIGGGGPNEQYF. The chain uses TRBV12-3 or TRBV12-4 and TRBJ2-7, with D maybe TRBD2 (7 bases). Deletions cut 5 bases from V and 5 bases from J, with 25 bases between. The CDR3 consists of 17 residues.

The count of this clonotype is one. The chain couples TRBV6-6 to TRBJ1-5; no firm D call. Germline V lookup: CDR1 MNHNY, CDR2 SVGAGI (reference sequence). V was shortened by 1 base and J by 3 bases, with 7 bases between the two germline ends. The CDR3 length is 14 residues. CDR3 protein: CASSYWVDNQPQHF. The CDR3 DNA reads TGTGCCAGCAGTTACTGGGTGGACAATCAGCCCCAGCATTTT.

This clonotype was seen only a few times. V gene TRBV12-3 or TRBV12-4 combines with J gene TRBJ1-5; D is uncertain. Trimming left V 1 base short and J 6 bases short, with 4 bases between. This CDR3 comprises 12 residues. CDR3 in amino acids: CASSLGGQPQHF. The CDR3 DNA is TGTGCCAGCAGTTTAGGAGGTCAGCCCCAGCATTTT.

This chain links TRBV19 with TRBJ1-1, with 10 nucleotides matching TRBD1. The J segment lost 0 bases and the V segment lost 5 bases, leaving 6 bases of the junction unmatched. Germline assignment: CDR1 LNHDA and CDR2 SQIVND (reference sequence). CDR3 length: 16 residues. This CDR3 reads CASSLGQGGMNTEAFF. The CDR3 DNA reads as TGTGCCAGTAGTCTCGGACAGGGGGGAATGAACACTGAAGCTTTCTTT.

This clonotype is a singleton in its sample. The CDR3 spells CASSPGGLPYGDEQFF. The CDR3 DNA reads as TGTGCCAGCAGTCCCGGGGGACTCCCATATGGGGATGAGCAGTTCTTC. V gene TRBV6-6 combines with J gene TRBJ2-1, with D tentatively TRBD2 (6 bases). The V end was cut by 5 bases, the J end by 8 bases, with 22 bases between. The CDR3 sequence is 16 residues long. Germline V gives CDR1 MNHNY, CDR2 SVGAGI (reference sequence).

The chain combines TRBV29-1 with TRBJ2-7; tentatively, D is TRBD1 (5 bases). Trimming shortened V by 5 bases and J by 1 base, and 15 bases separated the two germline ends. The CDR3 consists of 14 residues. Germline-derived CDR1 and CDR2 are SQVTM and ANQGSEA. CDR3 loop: CSVLPTEPSYEQYF. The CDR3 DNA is TGCAGCGTTCTCCCGACAGAACCTTCCTACGAGCAGTACTTC.